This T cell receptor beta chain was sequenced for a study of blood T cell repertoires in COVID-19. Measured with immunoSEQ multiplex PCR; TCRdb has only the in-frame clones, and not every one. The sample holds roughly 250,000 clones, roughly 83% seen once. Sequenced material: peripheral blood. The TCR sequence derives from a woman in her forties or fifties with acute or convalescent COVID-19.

The CDR3 spells CASSELGTGFDGYTF. The CDR3 DNA follows: TGTGCCAGCAGTGAACTTGGGACAGGGTTCGATGGCTACACCTTC. The rearrangement joins TRBV6-1 to TRBJ1-2, with TRBD1 identical over 9 bases. J gave up 6 bases and V 2 bases, and 7 bases lay outside the gene matches. The CDR3 covers 15 residues. Germline V gives CDR1 MNHNS, CDR2 SASEGT.